These 20 T cell receptor beta chains share one sample of origin, sequenced in a study of T cell responses to AZD1222 COVID-19 vaccine. Sequencing used immunoSEQ multiplex PCR; TCRdb keeps in-frame clones, though not all of them. This sample has about 110,000 clones, with 85% to 95% found just once. The sample here was peripheral blood, taken 28 days after the second AZD1222 dose. These receptors originate from an adult who received the AZD1222 COVID-19 vaccine.

This clone was seen a single time. This chain connects TRBV18 to TRBJ1-3; D gene ambiguous. V gave up 2 bases and J gave up 2 bases, with 7 bases separating them. The CDR3 extends over 14 amino acids. Germline V gene lookup returns CDR1 KGHSH and CDR2 LQKENI. The CDR3 region has the DNA TGTGCCAGCTCACCAGCGGGGACTGGAAACACCATATATTTT. Translation: CASSPAGTGNTIYF.

The CDR3 reads CAWSVQGAGGNIQYF. CDR3 in DNA: TGTGCCTGGAGTGTACAAGGGGCGGGGGGAAACATTCAGTACTTC. The chain couples TRBV30 to TRBJ2-4; 8 positions match TRBD2. CDR1 GTSNPN and CDR2 SVGIG come from the germline V gene (reference sequence). V was clipped by 0 bases and J by 6 bases; unmatched bases: 7. The CDR3 spans 15 residues.

The V call is TRBV19, the J call TRBJ2-3; 7 bases are shared with TRBD2. CDR1 is LNHDA and CDR2 is SQIVND in the germline V gene (reference sequence). This CDR3 region has 17 residues. V shed 5 bases and J 0 bases; nucleotides not matched to a gene: 11. As DNA, the CDR3 is TGTGCCAGTAGTCCCCCCCCCGAGCGGGGAAGCACAGATACGCAGTATTTT. Its protein is CASSPPPERGSTDTQYF.

The chain couples TRBV6-5 to TRBJ2-1, with 9 nucleotides matching TRBD2. V lost 2 bases, J lost 2 bases, and 1 base stayed unmatched. CDR3 length: 15 residues. Germline CDR1 and CDR2: MNHEY and SVGAGI. The CDR3 loop reads CASSYVAGAYNEQFF. The CDR3 bases are TGTGCCAGCAGTTACGTAGCGGGAGCCTACAATGAGCAGTTCTTC.

The rearrangement links TRBV13 to TRBJ1-4; D call uncertain. V dropped 0 bases and J dropped 7 bases, with 18 bases sitting between them. Germline assignment: CDR1 PRHDT and CDR2 FYEKMQ (reference sequence). The length of the CDR3 is 17 residues. This chain's CDR3 is CASSLGLTETSREKLFF. CDR3 nucleotides: TGTGCCAGCAGCTTAGGTCTTACAGAAACCTCTCGTGAAAAACTGTTTTTT.

This clone was recorded a few times. The V call is TRBV7-2, the J call TRBJ2-1; D may be TRBD1 (6 bases). Germline CDR1 reads SGHTA; CDR2 reads FQGNSA. The CDR3 is 16 amino acids. V was clipped by 4 bases and J by 4 bases, with 17 bases between them. The CDR3 bases are TGTGCCAGCAGCTCCCAACCGGGGACACTATACAATGAGCAGTTCTTC. This translates into CASSSQPGTLYNEQFF.

The chain links TRBV4-3 to TRBJ1-1, with TRBD1 as a possible D gene (5 bases). This CDR3 has 17 amino acids. V shed 1 base and J shed 5 bases, with 20 bases lying between them. Per germline, CDR1 LGHNA and CDR2 YSLEER. The CDR3 region has the DNA TGCGCCAGCAGCCAAGTGGGTGGTGGGGGAAGGGGTACTGAAGCTTTCTTT. Its protein product is CASSQVGGGGRGTEAFF.

The rearrangement joins TRBV5-4 to TRBJ1-6, with a tentative D call TRBD1 (5 bases). Germline CDR1 reads SGHNT; CDR2 reads YYREEE (reference sequence). With 1 base removed from V and 5 bases from J, the gap between germline ends came to 7 bases. The CDR3 totals 14 residues. CDR3 bases: TGTGCCAGCAGCTTGCAGGGACATAATTCACCCCTCCACTTT. Translation gives CASSLQGHNSPLHF. The whole variable domain, remainder taken from reference TRBV5-4 and TRBJ1-6, is ETGVTQSPTHLIKTRGQQVTLRCSSQSGHNTVSWYQQALGQGPQFIFQYYREEENGRGNFPPRFSGLQFPNYSSELNVNALELDDSALYLCASSLQGHNSPLHFGNGTRLTVT.

The rearrangement joins TRBV7-2 to TRBJ2-7; 7 bases map to TRBD2. V dropped 1 base and J dropped 0; count of bases not matched to a gene: 6. CDR3 length equals 16 residues. Germline CDR1 SGHTA, CDR2 FQGNSA. CDR3 loop: CASSLGLAGASYEQYF. In DNA form, the CDR3 reads TGTGCCAGCAGCTTAGGGTTAGCGGGTGCCTCCTACGAGCAGTACTTC.

The V call is TRBV6-5, the J call TRBJ1-1; D might be TRBD1 (6 bases). V lost 0 bases to trimming and J lost 1 base, with 12 bases between them. The length of the CDR3 is 16 residues. Germline V gives CDR1 MNHEY, CDR2 SVGAGI. CDR3 bases: TGTGCCAGCAGTTACTCGCGTGGGGGCAGGAACACTGAAGCTTTCTTT. This sequence encodes CASSYSRGGRNTEAFF.

This chain connects TRBV15 to TRBJ1-5, with D possibly matching TRBD1 (5 bases). The germline CDR1 and CDR2 sequences are LNHNV and YYDKDF (reference sequence). The CDR3 covers 17 residues. Trimming shortened V by 3 bases and J by 7 bases, and 22 bases separated the two germline ends. In DNA, the CDR3 is TGTGCCACCAGCAGTCTTCCGGCAGGGAAGGTCAGCCAGCCCCAGCATTTT. The encoded protein is CATSSLPAGKVSQPQHF. The full variable domain, in which reference TRBV15 and TRBJ1-5 provide the parts outside the CDR3, is DAMVIQNPRYQVTQFGKPVTLSCSQTLNHNVMYWYQQKSSQAPKLLFHYYDKDFNNEADTPDNFQSRRPNTSFCFLDIRSPGLGDTAMYLCATSSLPAGKVSQPQHFGDGTRLSIL.

This clone has a handful of counts. The chain has TRBV7-9 and TRBJ2-3; 8 bases are a match to TRBD2. With V trimmed by 3 bases and J by 2 bases, 4 bases remained unmatched. This CDR3 is built from 15 residues. Germline CDR1 SEHNR, CDR2 FQNEAQ (reference sequence). CDR3 nucleotide sequence: TGTGCCAGCAGCTTTATACTAGCGGCCACAGATACGCAGTATTTT. It is translated as CASSFILAATDTQYF. The full variable domain, with the rest looked up from reference TRBV7-9 and TRBJ2-3, is DTGVSQNPRHKITKRGQNVTFRCDPISEHNRLYWYRQTLGQGPEFLTYFQNEAQLEKSRLLSDRFSAERPKGSFSTLEIQRTEQGDSAMYLCASSFILAATDTQYFGPGTRLTVL.

The V gene is TRBV7-6, the J gene TRBJ2-4; 7 positions agree with TRBD1. The CDR3 runs 15 residues. V lost 4 bases and J lost 7; bases outside the gene matches: 10. Germline V gives CDR1 SGHVS, CDR2 FNYEAQ. The CDR3 DNA reads TGTGCCAGCAGCTCGAGACAGGGCGTGTCTAACATTCAGTACTTC. Its translation: CASSSRQGVSNIQYF.

The rearrangement uses TRBV18 and TRBJ2-3, with 9 bases identical to TRBD2. Germline CDR1 KGHSH, CDR2 LQKENI. The CDR3 contains 14 residues. J gave up 2 bases and V 6 bases, and 3 bases lay outside the gene matches. CDR3 in amino acids: CASSWTSATDTQYF. DNA of the CDR3: TGTGCCAGCTCCTGGACTAGCGCCACAGATACGCAGTATTTT. The complete variable domain, with remaining parts taken from reference TRBV18 and TRBJ2-3, reads NAGVMQNPRHLVRRRGQEARLRCSPMKGHSHVYWYRQLPEEGLKFMVYLQKENIIDESGMPKERFSAEFPKEGPSILRIQQVVRGDSAAYFCASSWTSATDTQYFGPGTRLTVL.

This clone appeared once. The gene calls are TRBV28 and TRBJ1-6; D not certain. The CDR3 sequence is 16 residues long. Per germline, CDR1 MDHEN and CDR2 SYDVKM. V lost 4 bases to trimming and J lost 5 bases, with 15 bases between them. CDR3 protein: CASSSGVRRNNSPLHF. Written as DNA, the CDR3 is TGTGCCAGCAGTTCCGGGGTCAGACGGAATAATTCACCCCTCCACTTT.

The CDR3 reads CASSVDSRTDTQYF. The CDR3 bases are TGCGCCAGCAGTGTGGACTCTCGCACAGATACGCAGTATTTT. This chain connects TRBV10-1 to TRBJ2-3; possibly TRBD2 for D (5 bases). This CDR3 spans 14 amino acids. CDR1 is WNHNN, CDR2 SYGVQD, per germline (reference sequence). The V end lost 4 bases, the J end lost 1 base, and 9 bases lay between the germline ends.

The V and J genes are TRBV28 and TRBJ1-4; D is unresolved. The CDR3 has 12 amino acids. From germline, CDR1 is MDHEN and CDR2 SYDVKM. Trimming cost V 2 bases and J 10 bases, with 8 bases left between them. The CDR3 bases are TGTGCCAGCAGTTTAAAGGGTTTAAAACTGTTTTTT. It translates to CASSLKGLKLFF.

In this sample, this clone turned up a few times. V usage is TRBV24-1 and J usage is TRBJ1-1; D may be TRBD1 (5 bases). Germline loops: CDR1 KGHDR, CDR2 SFDVKD. The ends were cut back, 8 bases at V and 2 bases at J, with 17 bases in the middle. CDR3 length: 15 residues. The CDR3 DNA reads TGTGCCACCACCCTTCGGGGGGGATATAACACTGAAGCTTTCTTT. Translating it yields CATTLRGGYNTEAFF.

This rearrangement joins TRBV7-8 to TRBJ1-1; no clear D. The CDR3 contains 16 residues. Germline V gene sequence: CDR1 SGHVS, CDR2 FQNEAQ. Deletions cut 5 bases from V and 0 bases from J, with 16 bases between. The CDR3 nucleotides are TGTGCCAGCAGCCCTTCCGAGGCAGCGATGAACACTGAAGCTTTCTTT. Translation: CASSPSEAAMNTEAFF. Variable domain in full (rest from reference TRBV7-8 and TRBJ1-1): GAGVSQSPRYKVAKRGQDVALRCDPISGHVSLFWYQQALGQGPEFLTYFQNEAQLDKSGLPSDRFFAERPEGSVSTLKIQRTQQEDSAVYLCASSPSEAAMNTEAFFGQGTRLTVV.

This clone was counted once. V gene TRBV2 combines with J gene TRBJ2-7, with D perhaps assigned TRBD1 or TRBD2 (5 bases each). Germline V lookup: CDR1 SNHLY, CDR2 FYNNEI. The CDR3 loop spans 14 amino acids. V was cut by 2 bases and J by 1 base, with 9 bases left in between. The CDR3 DNA is TGTGCCAGCAGTGAACCGGGACGGTCCTACGAGCAGTACTTC. It specifies CASSEPGRSYEQYF.